A single sample is the source of the 16 T cell receptor beta chains below, sequenced in a study of blood T cell repertoires in COVID-19. Generated by immunoSEQ multiplex PCR, the TCRdb table keeps only in-frame clones and is missing some. Of fewer than 300,000 clones in the sample, 85% to 90% were seen once. What was sequenced was peripheral blood. The receptor source for this set is a young man with acute or convalescent COVID-19.

A single count supports this clone. The chain couples TRBV6-1 to TRBJ1-2, with a weak D call TRBD1 (6 bases). CDR1 is MNHNS, CDR2 SASEGT, per germline. The CDR3 has 17 amino acids. V lost 0 bases and J lost 5, with 19 bases in between. CDR3 loop: CASSEAGRPGTRYGYTF. DNA of the CDR3: TGTGCCAGCAGTGAAGCTGGCCGTCCCGGGACACGGTATGGCTACACCTTC.

The V and J genes are TRBV12-3 or TRBV12-4 and TRBJ2-2; TRBD1 matches 7 bases. J lost 0 bases, V lost 10 bases, and 2 bases had no gene match. This CDR3 contains 13 residues. CDR3 in DNA: TGTGCCACCACAGGGGCGAACACCGGGGAGCTGTTTTTT. Residues: CATTGANTGELFF.

The rearrangement joins TRBV19 to TRBJ1-1; D ambiguous. The V and J ends lost 3 bases and 3 bases respectively, with 8 bases between them. This CDR3 is 13 amino acids long. Germline-derived CDR1 and CDR2 are LNHDA and SQIVND (reference sequence). The chain's CDR3 is CASSIWGDTEAFF. CDR3 bases: TGTGCCAGTAGTATTTGGGGAGACACTGAAGCTTTCTTT.

The rearrangement joins TRBV18 to TRBJ2-2; 8 nucleotides match TRBD1. Germline CDR1 is KGHSH and CDR2 is LQKENI. This CDR3 is built from 16 residues. Trimming at V came to 2 bases and at J to 2 bases, leaving 4 bases not matched to a gene. CDR3 sequence: CASSPVGTGNTGELFF. The CDR3, as DNA: TGTGCCAGCTCACCAGTCGGGACAGGAAACACCGGGGAGCTGTTTTTT.

This chain links TRBV29-1 with TRBJ2-7, with D perhaps TRBD2 (6 bases). Germline V gene data show CDR1 as SQVTM and CDR2 as ANQGSEA. The CDR3 covers 14 residues. V lost 7 bases, J lost 2 bases, and 18 bases lay in between. The CDR3 DNA reads TGCAGCGCCACGGGGGAGACGGCAGCCTACGAGCAGTACTTC. It translates to CSATGETAAYEQYF.

Concerning this clone itself: Other nucleotide sequences in the sample specify the same CDR3. V is TRBV18 and J is TRBJ1-1, with D tentatively TRBD1 (5 bases). Trimming left V 3 bases short and J 1 base short, with 12 bases between. There are 15 residues in the CDR3. The V gene's germline CDR1 is KGHSH and CDR2 LQKENI. The CDR3 reads CASSPRQGRNTEAFF. The CDR3 bases are TGTGCCAGCTCACCCCGGCAGGGAAGGAACACTGAAGCTTTCTTT.

This sequence joins TRBV5-6 and TRBJ2-7; 10 bases agree with TRBD1. V trimming: 4 bases; J trimming: 3 bases; junction bases outside the gene matches: 7. The CDR3 has 15 amino acids. In germline, CDR1 is SGHDT, CDR2 YYEEEE. The CDR3 nucleotides are TGTGCCAGCAGCGAAGACAGGGGGCGATTCTACGAGCAGTACTTC. It is translated as CASSEDRGRFYEQYF.

The genes are TRBV30 and TRBJ2-7, with TRBD2 matching 11 bases. The germline V gene encodes CDR1 GTSNPN and CDR2 SVGIG (reference sequence). The CDR3 consists of 15 residues. The ends lost 2 bases at V and 7 bases at J; junction bases unmatched: 10. The CDR3 nucleotides read TGTGCCTGGAGTCCCCCCGGGATAGCGGGAGGGGAGCAGTACTTC. Translated, it gives CAWSPPGIAGGEQYF.

This chain uses TRBV18 with TRBJ2-2; 7 bases line up with TRBD2. The CDR3 is made up of 19 amino acids. The J segment lost 0 bases and the V segment lost 0 bases, leaving 10 bases of the junction unmatched. CDR1 and CDR2 from the germline V gene are KGHSH and LQKENI. The CDR3 protein is CASSPPASGGLANTGELFF. The CDR3, as DNA: TGTGCCAGCTCACCACCGGCTAGCGGAGGGCTTGCGAACACCGGGGAGCTGTTTTTT.

The rearrangement joins TRBV5-8 to TRBJ2-1; 9 bases fit TRBD2. With V trimmed by 2 bases and J by 0 bases, 15 bases remained unmatched. Looked up from germline, CDR1 is SGHTS and CDR2 is YDEGEE. This CDR3 has 20 amino acids. As DNA, the CDR3 is TGTGCCAGCAGCTTAGTTTACGCTAGCGGGACCTGGGGCTCCTACAATGAGCAGTTCTTC. Its protein product is CASSLVYASGTWGSYNEQFF.

This clone came up once. This chain joins TRBV5-8 and TRBJ1-3, with a weak D call TRBD1 (5 bases). The CDR3 runs 14 residues. Germline-derived CDR1 and CDR2 are SGHTS and YDEGEE. V lost 4 bases and J lost 4, with 12 bases in between. DNA for the CDR3: TGTGCCAGCAGCCCTCAGGGCAGCGGAAACACCATATATTTT. It specifies CASSPQGSGNTIYF. Filled out from reference TRBV5-8 and TRBJ1-3, the complete variable domain reads EAGVTQSPTHLIKTRGQQATLRCSPISGHTSVYWYQQALGLGLQFLLWYDEGEERNRGNFPPRFSGRQFPNYSSELNVNALELEDSALYLCASSPQGSGNTIYFGEGSWLTVV.

This clone showed up just a few times. The chain has TRBV5-6 and TRBJ1-1; 10 bases line up with TRBD1. This CDR3 is 18 amino acids long. The V gene end was trimmed by 1 base and the J gene end by 2 bases; junction bases not matched to a gene: 11. The germline V gene encodes CDR1 SGHDT and CDR2 YYEEEE. CDR3 in amino acids: CASSLRSWDRGINTEAFF. The CDR3 coding sequence is TGTGCCAGCAGCTTGAGGTCATGGGACAGGGGCATAAACACTGAAGCTTTCTTT.

The rearrangement links TRBV7-2 to TRBJ1-6; D unclear. The CDR3 is made up of 14 amino acids. The V end was cut by 6 bases, the J end by 7 bases, with 13 bases between. Germline loops: CDR1 SGHTA, CDR2 FQGNSA. The CDR3 DNA sequence: TGTGCCAGCAGAAGCGGGGTCCAGAATTCACCCCTCCACTTT. Translating gives CASRSGVQNSPLHF.

The chain is built from TRBV5-1 and TRBJ2-1; TRBD2 matches at 12 bases. The CDR3 totals 18 residues. V was pared by 0 bases and J by 0 bases, with 4 bases of the junction left unmatched. Germline values: CDR1 SGHRS, CDR2 YFSETQ. The CDR3: CASSLGLAGESSYNEQFF. The CDR3 nucleotides are TGCGCCAGCAGCTTGGGACTAGCGGGGGAGAGCTCCTACAATGAGCAGTTCTTC.

This clone has a single count. The chain is built from TRBV28 and TRBJ1-2; 7 positions match TRBD1. This CDR3 spans 14 amino acids. The V gene's germline CDR1 is MDHEN and CDR2 SYDVKM. Losses at the gene ends were 5 bases for V and 4 bases for J; bases not matched to a gene: 7. CDR3 amino acids: CASSPRTGPYGYTF. The CDR3 bases are TGTGCCAGCAGTCCTAGGACAGGACCCTATGGCTACACCTTC.

The chain combines TRBV28 with TRBJ2-2, with a tentative D call TRBD1 (6 bases). This CDR3 comprises 14 residues. V lost 8 bases, J lost 4 bases, and 14 bases lay in between. Germline V gene sequence: CDR1 MDHEN, CDR2 SYDVKM. CDR3 loop: CASHRGGTTGELFF. The CDR3 nucleotides are TGTGCCAGCCATAGAGGGGGAACCACCGGGGAGCTGTTTTTT.